The next 8 T cell receptor beta chains were all read from a single sample in a study of blood T cell repertoires in COVID-19. Libraries were prepared by immunoSEQ multiplex PCR; TCRdb keeps only in-frame clonotypes and omits some of them. Found here are approximately 270,000 clones, roughly nine tenths of them singletons; the top ten hold 2% to 2.5%. The sequenced sample consisted of peripheral blood. The origin of the receptors is a man aged 45-65 years with acute or convalescent COVID-19.

The CDR3 nucleotides read TGCGCCAGCAGCTCGGGGACAGACAGCTCCTACAATGAGCAGTTCTTC. This encodes CASSSGTDSSYNEQFF. V and J are TRBV5-1 and TRBJ2-1, with 7 bases aligning to TRBD1. V dropped 3 bases and J dropped 0; count of bases not matched to a gene: 6. The CDR3 spans 16 residues. Germline assignment: CDR1 SGHRS and CDR2 YFSETQ.

The chain joins TRBV3-1 (or the pseudogene TRBV3-2) to TRBJ1-2, with D possibly matching TRBD1 (6 bases). Germline CDR1 LGHDT, CDR2 YNNKEL (reference sequence). CDR3 length equals 14 residues. Trimming removed 1 base from V and 4 bases from J, with 10 bases in between. The DNA for the CDR3 is TGTGCCAGCAGCCAAGGGCAGGGGCCCTATGGCTACACCTTC. The encoded protein is CASSQGQGPYGYTF.

The gene calls are TRBV18 and TRBJ2-1, with 8 nucleotides matching TRBD1. Trimming took 0 bases from V and 5 from J; bases not matched to a gene: 6. This CDR3 comprises 16 residues. Germline V gene data show CDR1 as KGHSH and CDR2 as LQKENI. CDR3 nucleotide sequence: TGTGCCAGCTCACCACCGGACACAGGGGGTAACAATGAGCAGTTCTTC. It translates to CASSPPDTGGNNEQFF.

This clone was seen just once. This chain joins TRBV3-1 (or the pseudogene TRBV3-2) and TRBJ2-3, with TRBD2 matching over 12 bases. The ends lost 5 bases at V and 5 bases at J; junction bases unmatched: 11. This CDR3 contains 17 residues. CDR1 LGHDT and CDR2 YNNKEL come from the germline V gene (reference sequence). The DNA of the CDR3 is TGTGCCAGCAGCACCGGGACTAGCGGGCCGAGGGGAGATACGCAGTATTTT. Its translation: CASSTGTSGPRGDTQYF.

The chain combines TRBV25-1 with TRBJ2-5; 8 nucleotides match TRBD1. This CDR3 is built from 15 residues. Unmatched junction bases numbered 7, after V lost 5 bases and J lost 2 bases. The germline V gene encodes CDR1 MGHDK and CDR2 SYGVNS. CDR3 in DNA: TGTGCCAGCAGTCGAACCGGGACAGGTCAAGAGACCCAGTACTTC. It is translated as CASSRTGTGQETQYF. Based on the CDR3 plus reference TRBV25-1 and TRBJ2-5, the full variable domain is EADIYQTPRYLVIGTGKKITLECSQTMGHDKMYWYQQDPGMELHLIHYSYGVNSTEKGDLSSESTVSRIRTEHFPLTLESARPSHTSQYLCASSRTGTGQETQYFGPGTRLLVL.

The CDR3 DNA follows: TGTGCCAGCAGTTACTCACAGGAAAATGAAAAACTGTTTTTT. Translated, it gives CASSYSQENEKLFF. The chain carries TRBV6-5 and TRBJ1-4, with D possibly matching TRBD1 (5 bases). The CDR3 is 14 amino acids. The ends were cut back, 0 bases at V and 5 bases at J, with 7 bases in the middle. The germline V gene has CDR1 MNHEY and CDR2 SVGAGI.

The V call is TRBV7-3, the J call TRBJ2-5, with 9 positions matching TRBD2. The CDR3 runs 14 residues. The trim removed 5 bases at V and 5 bases at J, leaving 6 bases unmatched. The germline V gene has CDR1 SGHTA and CDR2 FQGTGA. The CDR3 region has the DNA TGTGCCAGCAGCACAGCGGGGGGAGCGGAGACCCAGTACTTC. The encoded protein is CASSTAGGAETQYF.

The chain combines TRBV4-1 with TRBJ2-2; maybe TRBD2 (6 bases). Trimming pared 0 bases from V and 8 bases from J, leaving 16 bases between. The CDR3 consists of 16 residues. CDR1 and CDR2 from the germline V gene are MGHRA and YSYEKL. The CDR3 DNA is TGCGCCAGCAGCCAAGACCCCCTAGCGCTTGCAGGGGAGCTGTTTTTT. Translation gives CASSQDPLALAGELFF.